In this sample, the clone carrying this T cell receptor beta chain turned up many times. What it recognizes is unknown. The V gene's germline CDR1 is DFQATT and CDR2 SNEGSKA (reference sequence). The CDR3 is made up of 13 amino acids. Trimming removed 4 bases at V and 0 bases at J, with 7 bases between. The beta constant-region primer was an equimolar mix of two oligonucleotides covering TRBC1 and TRBC2. Via MiXCR, TCRdb re-called the UMI-ligation and nested PCR reads, giving one row per CDR3 protein. This sample has about 4,600 distinct CDR3 sequences, with approximately 7.9% found just once. The entry originates in a study of naive and memory T cell subsets. Overnight CMV lysate stimulation of fresh PBMCs defined donor CMV status by CD4+ IFNgamma. Study-level findings and limits: In CD4 and CD8 cells, diversity dropped from naive through EMRA. In naive cells, over 85% of TCR sequences were seen only once.

Sequencing input: CD4+ TEMRA cells from blood. This sample's subset: effector memory re-expressing CD45RA, CD45RA+ CD27-. This chain links TRBV20-1 with TRBJ1-5, with D tentatively TRBD1 (5 bases). This clonotype was sampled from a human donor in good health. CDR3 DNA: TGCAGTGCTATGACAGTTAGCAATCAGCCCCAGCATTTT. This sequence encodes CSAMTVSNQPQHF.